The next 6 T cell receptor beta chains were all read from a single sample in a study of blood T cells in healthy people across ages. PCR was performed a second time for about 7 to 12 cycles using a sample-barcoded 5' primer and a J-beta primer mix. TCRdb called the 5' RACE reads again in MiXCR, with one record for every CDR3 protein. This table holds about 680,000 distinct CDR3 sequences, around 49% found once. Sequenced input: blood. Every receptor here comes from a woman aged 60-70 years in good health.

This chain uses TRBV4-1 with TRBJ2-1; D not certain. V lost 3 bases and J 10 bases, leaving 22 bases between the germline ends. The CDR3 totals 16 residues. The germline CDR1 and CDR2 sequences are MGHRA and YSYEKL. The chain's CDR3 is CASSHGRTGRIYEQFF. The DNA of the CDR3 is TGCGCCAGCAGCCATGGCCGAACCGGACGGATCTACGAGCAGTTCTTC.

In the case of this clonotype: At one end, the junction sequence differs from germline, possibly due to a read error. The genes are TRBV28 and TRBJ2-7, with D unresolved. CDR1 is MDHEN and CDR2 is SYDVKM in the germline V gene. This CDR3 region has 13 residues. The CDR3 sequence is CASSLPATYELYF. The CDR3 DNA follows: TGTGCCAGCAGTTTACCAGCTACCTACGAGCTGTACTTC. Drawing the rest from reference TRBV28 and TRBJ2-7, the complete variable domain is DVKVTQSSRYLVKRTGEKVFLECVQDMDHENMFWYRQDPGLGLRLIYFSYDVKMKEKGDIPEGYSVSREKKERFSLILESASTNQTSMYLCASSLPATYELYFGPGTRLTVT.

Notes on this clonotype: Germline and junction disagree at one end, which may indicate a read error. CDR3 nucleotides: TGTGCCGGCAGTCCAGCGGGAGGGCCGACAAACATTCAGTACTTC. This encodes CAGSPAGGPTNIQYF. The V call is TRBV6-5, the J call TRBJ2-7; 10 positions match TRBD2. The last part of the DNA fits TRBJ2-4 better; the J call may be wrong. Germline values: CDR1 MNHEY, CDR2 SVGAGI. CDR3 length: 15 amino acids.

The sample holds many counts of this clonotype. The chain recombines TRBV2 with TRBJ2-6, with unresolved D. There are 16 residues in the CDR3. The V gene lost 2 bases and the J gene lost 0 bases, with 8 bases spanning the gap. Germline values: CDR1 SNHLY, CDR2 FYNNEI. For the CDR3, the DNA is TGTGCCAGCAGTGAACAGTTTACCTCTGGGGCCAACGTCCTGACTTTC. Encoded protein: CASSEQFTSGANVLTF.

This clonotype has a handful of counts. The rearrangement uses TRBV3-1 and TRBJ1-5, with unresolved D. Germline values: CDR1 LGHDT, CDR2 YNNKEL (reference sequence). This CDR3 region has 14 residues. V was clipped by 1 base and J by 2 bases, with 6 bases between them. Here the CDR3 reads CASSQGDGNQPQHF. The CDR3 region has the DNA TGTGCCAGCAGCCAAGGAGACGGCAATCAGCCCCAGCATTTT.

The genes are TRBV30 and TRBJ1-1; 10 nucleotides line up with TRBD1. The CDR3 is 14 amino acids. Germline lookup yields CDR1 GTSNPN and CDR2 SVGIG (reference sequence). The junction had 3 bases not matched to a gene; V was cut back by 1 base and J by 4 bases. In DNA form, the CDR3 reads TGTGCCTGGAGTGGGGACAGGGGTTTCACTGAAGCTTTCTTT. Encoded protein: CAWSGDRGFTEAFF.